This is a list of T cell receptor beta chains from one sample in a study of neoadjuvant nivolumab and ipilimumab in lung cancer. The data were produced by immunoSEQ multiplex PCR, yet TCRdb's version contains in-frame clones alone and is incomplete. The repertoire has over 45,000 clones, 75% to 90% of them found once; the top ten carry 3.7%. Sample: blood, taken before neoadjuvant nivolumab, alone or with ipilimumab. All receptors come from an adult with non-small cell lung cancer. Some clones in this sample may be carry-over from other donors' samples. Each CDR3 is given with its conserved first and last residue. Fields, in order: V gene, clone size, J gene, D gene, CDR3 protein, CDR3 DNA. The D gene is left open where the match is weak. Expanded clones get a size class; other rows say once, few or many, or leave the size out.

v_call: TRBV7-7; clone_size: NA; j_call: TRBJ1-5; d_call: NA; cdr3_aa: CASSPDSSNQPQHF; cdr3_nt: TGTGCTAGCAGCCCGGACAGTAGCAATCAGCCCCAGCATTTT
v_call: TRBV7-3; clone_size: NA; j_call: TRBJ1-1; d_call: NA; cdr3_aa: CASSNGRNTEAFF; cdr3_nt: TGTGCCAGCAGCAACGGACGGAACACTGAAGCTTTCTTT
v_call: TRBV15; clone_size: once; j_call: TRBJ2-7; d_call: NA; cdr3_aa: CATSRDIGGYEQYF; cdr3_nt: TGTGCCACCAGCAGAGACATCGGGGGCTACGAGCAGTACTTC
v_call: TRBV6-5; clone_size: NA; j_call: TRBJ2-1; d_call: TRBD1; cdr3_aa: CASRWTGGMSEQFF; cdr3_nt: TGTGCCAGCAGATGGACAGGGGGCATGAGTGAGCAGTTCTTC
v_call: TRBV18; clone_size: NA; j_call: TRBJ2-2; d_call: NA; cdr3_aa: CASSPHRDSGRGELFF; cdr3_nt: TGTGCCAGCTCACCACACCGGGACTCCGGTCGCGGGGAGCTGTTTTTT
v_call: TRBV5-1; clone_size: NA; j_call: TRBJ2-2; d_call: TRBD1; cdr3_aa: CASSPTGTGGAGELFF; cdr3_nt: TGCGCCAGCAGTCCGACCGGGACAGGGGGCGCCGGGGAGCTGTTTTTT
v_call: TRBV2; clone_size: medium-sized; j_call: TRBJ1-1; d_call: NA; cdr3_aa: CASSEPGGRTEAFF; cdr3_nt: TGTGCCAGCAGTGAACCTGGGGGCCGGACTGAAGCTTTCTTT
v_call: TRBV6-1; clone_size: NA; j_call: TRBJ2-6; d_call: NA; cdr3_aa: CASNAGANVLTF; cdr3_nt: TGTGCCAGCAACGCTGGGGCCAACGTCCTGACTTTC
v_call: TRBV6-6; clone_size: NA; j_call: TRBJ1-5; d_call: NA; cdr3_aa: CASSPGPPHSNQPQHF; cdr3_nt: TGTGCCAGCAGCCCCGGTCCCCCCCATAGCAATCAGCCCCAGCATTTT
v_call: TRBV5-5; clone_size: once; j_call: TRBJ2-7; d_call: NA; cdr3_aa: CASSFWQESDEQYF; cdr3_nt: TGTGCCAGCAGCTTCTGGCAGGAATCCGACGAGCAGTACTTC
v_call: TRBV6-5; clone_size: NA; j_call: TRBJ2-1; d_call: NA; cdr3_aa: CASSPLPNEQFF; cdr3_nt: TGTGCCAGCAGTCCCCTACCTAATGAGCAGTTCTTC
v_call: TRBV5-1; clone_size: NA; j_call: TRBJ2-7; d_call: NA; cdr3_aa: CASSLDSPGVGEQYF; cdr3_nt: TGCGCCAGCAGCTTGGACTCACCAGGGGTAGGCGAGCAGTACTTC
v_call: TRBV25-1; clone_size: few; j_call: TRBJ1-2; d_call: TRBD1; cdr3_aa: CASSEVTGFGYTF; cdr3_nt: TGTGCCAGCAGTGAGGTGACAGGGTTTGGCTACACCTTC
v_call: TRBV30; clone_size: once; j_call: TRBJ2-5; d_call: NA; cdr3_aa: CAWTPAGETQYF; cdr3_nt: TGTGCCTGGACCCCAGCGGGAGAGACCCAGTACTTC
v_call: TRBV5-1; clone_size: NA; j_call: TRBJ1-1; d_call: TRBD1; cdr3_aa: CASSLGQGRATEAFF; cdr3_nt: TGCGCCAGCAGCCTGGGACAGGGAAGGGCCACTGAAGCTTTCTTT
v_call: TRBV7-9; clone_size: NA; j_call: TRBJ2-3; d_call: NA; cdr3_aa: CASSLDLAVNTDTQYF; cdr3_nt: TGTGCCAGCAGCTTAGACCTGGCGGTAAACACAGATACGCAGTATTTT
v_call: TRBV2; clone_size: NA; j_call: TRBJ1-2; d_call: TRBD1; cdr3_aa: CASTQDRGKSYGYTF; cdr3_nt: TGTGCCAGCACCCAGGACAGGGGGAAATCCTATGGCTACACCTTC